This TCR beta chain was documented in a study of blood T cell repertoires in COVID-19. Study-wide background: PBMCs, B-cell-depleted T cells, or T cells were the source of the cDNA or gDNA that made up the material.

Per the original methods: By means of reference gene primer amplification, nucleated cell counts were estimated. The data were produced by immunoSEQ multiplex PCR, yet TCRdb's version contains in-frame clones alone and is incomplete. The V and J calls and clone size come from that table; D and trimming were worked out from the DNA. Among approximately 270,000 clones listed, around 85% were seen once. Germline lookup yields CDR1 SGHRS and CDR2 YFSETQ. The V and J ends lost 0 bases and 0 bases respectively, with 16 bases between them. This CDR3 is built from 18 residues. This receptor was identified in a man older than 75 with acute or convalescent COVID-19. Sequenced: peripheral blood. The genes are TRBV5-1 and TRBJ1-3; D perhaps matches TRBD1 (5 bases). The CDR3 DNA follows: TGCGCCAGCAGCTTGGTTGAAGGGGCCCGATTCTCTGGAAACACCATATATTTT. Encoded protein: CASSLVEGARFSGNTIYF.